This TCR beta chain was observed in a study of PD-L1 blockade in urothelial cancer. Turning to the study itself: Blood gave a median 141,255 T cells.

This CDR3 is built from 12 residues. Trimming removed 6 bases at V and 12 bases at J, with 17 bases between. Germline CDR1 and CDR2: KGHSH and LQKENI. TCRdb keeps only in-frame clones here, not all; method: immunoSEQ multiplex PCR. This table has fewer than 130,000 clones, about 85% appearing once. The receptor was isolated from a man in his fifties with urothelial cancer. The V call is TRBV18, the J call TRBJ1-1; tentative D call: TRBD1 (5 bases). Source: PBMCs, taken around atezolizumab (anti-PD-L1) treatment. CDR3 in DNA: TGTGCCAGCTCTCCAGGACAACAGGATTCTTTCTTT. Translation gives CASSPGQQDSFF.